The 30 T cell receptor beta chains below come from one sample, sequenced in a study of T cells in Graves' hyperthyroidism and ophthalmopathy (dated by TCRdb to about 2019). Preparation of the library involved multiplex PCR. Sequencing was carried out with an Illumina HiSeq 2000. Amplification of TCR beta CDR3 regions was carried out from RNA transcripts. For the first round of RT-PCR on the TCR CDR3, the HTBI primer set was used together with the Qiagen OneStep RT-PCR kit. TCRdb reprocessed the public reads (quality trimming at Q25 with fastp, clone calling with MiXCR) and kept in-frame beta chains. Each CDR3 protein appears once, grouped with its most common genes and DNA. In all, the sample holds some 270,000 distinct CDR3 sequences, and around 15% of those were seen once. Of the sample, under 8% is held by the ten largest clones. Specimen: blood. These receptors were collected from a middle-aged woman with Graves' hyperthyroidism.

This clonotype was seen ten or more times. The chain is built from TRBV28 and TRBJ2-1, with D possibly being TRBD2 (6 bases). Trimming pared 3 bases from V and 1 base from J, leaving 16 bases between. Germline V gene lookup returns CDR1 MDHEN and CDR2 SYDVKM. The CDR3 contains 17 residues. The CDR3, as DNA: TGTGCCAGCAGTTTTTCGGGAGCATTCAGTTCCTACAATGAGCAGTTCTTC. Its translation is CASSFSGAFSSYNEQFF. Looking up the rest from reference TRBV28 and TRBJ2-1 gives the full variable domain: DVKVTQSSRYLVKRTGEKVFLECVQDMDHENMFWYRQDPGLGLRLIYFSYDVKMKEKGDIPEGYSVSREKKERFSLILESASTNQTSMYLCASSFSGAFSSYNEQFFGPGTRLTVL.

This clonotype has a count of ten or more. This rearrangement joins TRBV9 to TRBJ1-1, with D perhaps matching TRBD1 (5 bases). The germline CDR1 and CDR2 sequences are SGDLS and YYNGEE. The CDR3 is made up of 14 amino acids. The V and J ends lost 2 bases and 0 bases respectively, with 8 bases between them. CDR3 loop: CASSVTGMNTEAFF. CDR3 in DNA: TGTGCCAGCAGCGTTACAGGTATGAACACTGAAGCTTTCTTT.

The DNA of the CDR3 is TGTGCCAGCAGTCCACTAGCGGGTATACAAGAGACCCAGTACTTC. Its protein product is CASSPLAGIQETQYF. The gene calls are TRBV2 and TRBJ2-5; 9 bases are shared with TRBD2. Germline V lookup: CDR1 SNHLY, CDR2 FYNNEI. After removal of 5 bases from V and 2 bases from J, the junction contained 6 bases not matched to a gene. CDR3 length: 15 residues.

This clonotype was seen at least ten times. The chain employs TRBV20-1 and TRBJ2-7; maybe TRBD2 (6 bases). The CDR3 extends over 16 amino acids. Germline V gene sequence: CDR1 DFQATT, CDR2 SNEGSKA (reference sequence). The V gene lost 5 bases and the J gene lost 7 bases, with 27 bases spanning the gap. The CDR3 is CSAVPFSGGTGLEQYF. CDR3 nucleotides: TGCAGTGCTGTTCCTTTTAGTGGCGGGACCGGCTTAGAGCAGTACTTC.

This clonotype has at least ten counts. V gene TRBV20-1 combines with J gene TRBJ1-4, with 7 bases matching TRBD1. CDR3 size: 15 residues. Per germline, CDR1 DFQATT and CDR2 SNEGSKA (reference sequence). Trimming cost V 0 bases and J 3 bases; bases outside gene matches: 4. CDR3 sequence: CSARDQGGPNEKLFF. For the CDR3, the DNA is TGCAGTGCTAGAGATCAGGGGGGTCCTAATGAAAAACTGTTTTTT.

This clonotype came up many times. The rearrangement joins TRBV2 to TRBJ2-1; the D gene is possibly TRBD1 (6 bases). The CDR3 runs 13 residues. V shed 5 bases and J shed 6 bases, with 11 bases lying between them. Germline V gene sequence: CDR1 SNHLY, CDR2 FYNNEI. The CDR3 loop is CASSRTEPNEQFF. CDR3 nucleotides: TGTGCCAGCAGTCGGACAGAGCCCAATGAGCAGTTCTTC.

This clonotype was picked up one time. V and J are TRBV6-2 or TRBV6-3 and TRBJ2-7; D is uncertain. V gave up 5 bases and J gave up 8 bases, with 10 bases separating them. Germline-derived CDR1 and CDR2 are MNHEY and SVGEGT. This CDR3 spans 11 amino acids. CDR3 coding DNA: TGTGCCAGCAGTAGACAAGGACAGCAGTACTTC. Encoded protein: CASSRQGQQYF.

The sample holds many counts of this clonotype. The chain has TRBV29-1 and TRBJ1-2; D perhaps matches TRBD1 (5 bases). CDR1 and CDR2 from the germline V gene are SQVTM and ANQGSEA. This CDR3 comprises 14 residues. The V end lost 5 bases, the J end lost 7 bases, and 20 bases lay between the germline ends. The CDR3 spells CSVHAPGLDAGYTF. In DNA form, the CDR3 reads TGCAGCGTTCATGCGCCAGGGTTGGACGCTGGCTACACCTTC.

This clonotype was counted only a few times. It may be a read error: a sequence one base away is much more abundant. The chain combines TRBV20-1 with TRBJ2-1, with TRBD2 identical over 8 bases. The trim removed 0 bases at V and 8 bases at J, leaving 6 bases unmatched. The CDR3 is 14 residues long. In germline, CDR1 is DFQATT, CDR2 SNEGSKA (reference sequence). The CDR3 bases are TGCAGTGCTAGAGAGGGGACTAGTGACGATGAGCAGTTCTTC. This translates into CSAREGTSDDEQFF.

This clonotype has at least ten counts. The chain has TRBV11-2 and TRBJ1-2; TRBD1 might be the D (5 bases). This CDR3 has 15 residues. V was trimmed by 5 bases and J by 3 bases, leaving 16 bases between them. The germline gives CDR1 SGHAT, CDR2 FQNNGV. The CDR3 coding sequence is TGTGCCAGCAGCGTAACCGGCGGGGCTGACTATGGCTACACCTTC. This translates into CASSVTGGADYGYTF. The variable domain in full, with the rest retrieved from reference TRBV11-2 and TRBJ1-2, is EAGVAQSPRYKIIEKRQSVAFWCNPISGHATLYWYQQILGQGPKLLIQFQNNGVVDDSQLPKDRFSAERLKGVDSTLKIQPAKLEDSAVYLCASSVTGGADYGYTFGSGTRLTVV.

This clonotype was counted between two and nine times. The chain recombines TRBV20-1 with TRBJ2-7, with D possibly being TRBD1 (7 bases). CDR3 length: 13 residues. V was trimmed by 2 bases and J by 4 bases, leaving 12 bases between them. Looked up from germline, CDR1 is DFQATT and CDR2 is SNEGSKA (reference sequence). CDR3 sequence reads: CSARQGGSYEQYF. For the CDR3, the DNA is TGCAGTGCTAGACAGGGGGGCAGTTACGAGCAGTACTTC.

V usage is TRBV11-2 and J usage is TRBJ2-5, with 7 bases lining up with TRBD2. Germline assignment: CDR1 SGHAT and CDR2 FQNNGV. This CDR3 is 15 amino acids long. J lost 4 bases, V lost 5 bases, and 10 bases had no gene match. The CDR3 loop reads CASSQGRVGGETQYF. The CDR3 DNA reads TGTGCCAGCAGCCAAGGGAGGGTTGGAGGAGAGACCCAGTACTTC.

The rearrangement links TRBV10-3 to TRBJ2-1; 12 nucleotides line up with TRBD2. The CDR3 has 16 residues. The V and J ends lost 5 bases and 7 bases, in that order; junction bases with no gene match: 9. CDR1 is ENHRY and CDR2 is SYGVKD in the germline V gene. The CDR3 loop is CAISPRLAGVGNEQFF. CDR3 in DNA: TGTGCCATCAGTCCCCGACTAGCGGGAGTGGGTAATGAGCAGTTCTTC.

This clonotype was seen ten or more times. This chain links TRBV6-5 with TRBJ1-1; 8 bases map to TRBD1. The CDR3 is 16 amino acids. V was clipped by 0 bases and J by 2 bases; unmatched bases: 5. The V gene's germline CDR1 is MNHEY and CDR2 SVGAGI. CDR3: CASSYSLGQGNTEAFF. CDR3 coding DNA: TGTGCCAGCAGTTACTCGTTAGGACAGGGCAACACTGAAGCTTTCTTT.

This clonotype showed up many times. The chain combines TRBV15 with TRBJ2-7; TRBD1 might be the D (5 bases). The CDR3 runs to 13 residues. V was shortened by 0 bases and J by 3 bases, with 6 bases between the two germline ends. Germline assignment: CDR1 LNHNV and CDR2 YYDKDF (reference sequence). In DNA form, the CDR3 reads TGTGCCACCAGCAGAGAAAGGGGCTACGAGCAGTACTTC. It is translated as CATSRERGYEQYF.

The gene calls are TRBV2 and TRBJ2-5; 8 bases fit TRBD2. The CDR3 runs to 13 residues. J gave up 5 bases and V 6 bases, and 5 bases lay outside the gene matches. Germline CDR1 reads SNHLY; CDR2 reads FYNNEI. The CDR3 coding sequence is TGTGCCAGCAGGACTAGCGAGAGGGAGACCCAGTACTTC. This codes for CASRTSERETQYF. Full variable domain (remainder filled in from reference TRBV2 and TRBJ2-5): EPEVTQTPSHQVTQMGQEVILRCVPISNHLYFYWYRQILGQKVEFLVSFYNNEISEKSEIFDDQFSVERPDGSNFTLKIRSTKLEDSAMYFCASRTSERETQYFGPGTRLLVL.

This clonotype was counted at least ten times. The chain is built from TRBV12-3 or TRBV12-4 and TRBJ2-2; D is uncertain. V shed 8 bases and J shed 0 bases, with 19 bases lying between them. The CDR3 is 17 amino acids. The CDR3 region has the DNA TGTGCCAGCGACGGACGGATAAGACGCTCGAACACCGGGGAGCTGTTTTTT. Encoded protein: CASDGRIRRSNTGELFF.

This clonotype came up many times. The chain combines TRBV2 with TRBJ1-1, with 8 bases that match TRBD1. Germline CDR1 reads SNHLY; CDR2 reads FYNNEI. J lost 3 bases, V lost 5 bases, and 5 bases had no gene match. CDR3 length: 14 residues. The CDR3 reads CASSRTGRDTEAFF. In nucleotides, the CDR3 is TGTGCCAGCAGTCGGACAGGGAGGGACACTGAAGCTTTCTTT.

The rearrangement links TRBV7-9 to TRBJ1-6; 8 nucleotides agree with TRBD1. Trimming removed 6 bases from V and 10 bases from J; junction bases left unmatched: 11. Germline V gene sequence: CDR1 SEHNR, CDR2 FQNEAQ (reference sequence). There are 15 residues in the CDR3. DNA of the CDR3: TGTGCCAGCAGTAATTTTAACAGGGGGGAGTCACCCCTCCACTTT. It encodes CASSNFNRGESPLHF. The whole variable domain, remainder taken from reference TRBV7-9 and TRBJ1-6, is DTGVSQNPRHKITKRGQNVTFRCDPISEHNRLYWYRQTLGQGPEFLTYFQNEAQLEKSRLLSDRFSAERPKGSFSTLEIQRTEQGDSAMYLCASSNFNRGESPLHFGNGTRLTVT.

This clonotype was detected ten times or more. The genes are TRBV7-6 and TRBJ1-1, with a weak D call TRBD1 (5 bases). The CDR3 is made up of 18 amino acids. V lost 2 bases and J lost 4, with 23 bases in between. Germline-derived CDR1 and CDR2 are SGHVS and FNYEAQ. The CDR3 spells CASSLQGVQGFGSTEAFF. The CDR3 DNA reads as TGTGCCAGCAGCTTACAAGGGGTCCAAGGCTTTGGCAGCACTGAAGCTTTCTTT.

The chain couples TRBV29-1 to TRBJ2-6; possible D gene TRBD1, 5 bases. V was pared by 3 bases and J by 4 bases, with 10 bases between. The CDR3 has 14 amino acids. Germline CDR1 reads SQVTM; CDR2 reads ANQGSEA. The chain's CDR3 is CSVDGAGGANVLTF. The CDR3 DNA is TGCAGCGTTGATGGGGCCGGAGGGGCCAACGTCCTGACTTTC.

A few counts support this clonotype. V and J are TRBV29-1 and TRBJ2-1; D is possibly TRBD1 (5 bases). The germline V gene encodes CDR1 SQVTM and CDR2 ANQGSEA. V was pared by 2 bases and J by 6 bases, with 11 bases between. CDR3 length equals 13 residues. The CDR3 nucleotides are TGCAGCGTTGAACCCTCACAGGTCAATGAGCAGTTCTTC. Its translation is CSVEPSQVNEQFF.

This clonotype was seen ten or more times. This chain connects TRBV20-1 to TRBJ2-3; TRBD2 agrees at 10 bases. CDR1 DFQATT and CDR2 SNEGSKA come from the germline V gene (reference sequence). The CDR3 loop spans 15 amino acids. J lost 4 bases, V lost 3 bases, and 7 bases had no gene match. The CDR3 DNA reads TGCAGTGCTAGCCCTCTAGCGGGAGTGGCAGATACGCAGTATTTT. This codes for CSASPLAGVADTQYF.

V usage is TRBV7-3 and J usage is TRBJ2-1; TRBD2 matches at 7 bases. CDR3 size: 16 residues. The germline CDR1 and CDR2 sequences are SGHTA and FQGTGA. V trimming: 0 bases; J trimming: 1 base; junction bases outside the gene matches: 3. CDR3 region: CASSLTVAGSYNEQFF. DNA for the CDR3: TGTGCCAGCAGCTTAACAGTAGCGGGTTCCTACAATGAGCAGTTCTTC.

This chain joins TRBV11-2 and TRBJ2-3; 10 nucleotides match TRBD1. The trim removed 4 bases at V and 3 bases at J, leaving 7 bases unmatched. The CDR3 loop spans 16 amino acids. CDR1 and CDR2 from the germline V gene are SGHAT and FQNNGV. CDR3 nucleotide sequence: TGTGCCAGCAGCTCCGGGACAGGGGTTCGGACAGATACGCAGTATTTT. It encodes CASSSGTGVRTDTQYF.

This clonotype was observed many times. The rearrangement joins TRBV27 to TRBJ1-5; 10 nucleotides line up with TRBD1. The germline CDR1 and CDR2 sequences are MNHEY and SMNVEV (reference sequence). CDR3 length: 16 amino acids. V dropped 4 bases and J dropped 2; count of bases not matched to a gene: 5. CDR3 DNA: TGTGCCAGCAGTTCTGCCGGGACAGGGGGCAATCAGCCCCAGCATTTT. This translates into CASSSAGTGGNQPQHF.

This clonotype was counted many times. V and J are TRBV20-1 and TRBJ1-1, with 7 bases fitting TRBD1. Germline CDR1 DFQATT, CDR2 SNEGSKA (reference sequence). V trimming: 4 bases; J trimming: 8 bases; junction bases outside the gene matches: 1. The CDR3 sequence is 10 residues long. Here the CDR3 reads CSAKDREAFF. CDR3 nucleotide sequence: TGCAGTGCTAAGGACAGGGAAGCTTTCTTT.

With regard to this clonotype: A read error is possible here, since a much larger clone lies one base away. This chain joins TRBV12-3 or TRBV12-4 and TRBJ2-5, with TRBD2 matching 10 bases. CDR3 length: 13 amino acids. DNA of the CDR3: TGTGCCAGCACCCTCGGACTAGCGGAGACCCAGCACTTC. It translates to CASTLGLAETQHF.

The sample holds many counts of this clonotype. This chain joins TRBV2 and TRBJ1-1, with D possibly matching TRBD1 (6 bases). V was pared by 8 bases and J by 6 bases, with 16 bases between. This CDR3 is 13 amino acids long. Germline V gene sequence: CDR1 SNHLY, CDR2 FYNNEI. The CDR3 is CASLGAFKSEAFF. Here the CDR3 DNA reads TGTGCCAGCTTGGGGGCTTTCAAATCTGAAGCTTTCTTT.

Details on this clonotype: A much larger clone is a single base away; this may be a read error. The rearrangement joins TRBV20-1 to TRBJ2-5; TRBD2 aligns across 9 bases. The CDR3 runs to 16 residues. V lost 1 base and J lost 5; bases outside the gene matches: 11. Per germline, CDR1 DFQATT and CDR2 SNEGSKA (reference sequence). The CDR3 nucleotides are TGCAGTGCTAGAGTTGGGACTAGCAGGTGGTCTGAGACCCAGTACTTC. It yields the protein CSARVGTSRWSETQYF.